This TCR beta chain was documented in a study of blood T cells in healthy people across ages. Study-wide results and limits: The recorded TCR beta diversity per million T cells decreased in a roughly linear manner with age. The study found more naive CD4+ cells and higher diversity in long-lived than aged donors.

Healthy individuals of Caucasian origin from Russia, aged about 6 to 95, served as donors. For the second PCR, which ran for roughly 6 to 11 cycles, a sample-barcoded 5' primer and a J-beta primer mix were used. From the 5' RACE reads, TCRdb called clonotypes with MiXCR, one entry per CDR3 protein. Of around 1,000,000 distinct CDR3 sequences in the sample, under 30% are singletons; the top ten hold about 0.8%. This clonotype was observed a few times. Its matching antigen is unknown. This CDR3 is built from 15 residues. Germline V lookup: CDR1 MDHEN, CDR2 SYDVKM. V gave up 2 bases and J gave up 2 bases, with 12 bases separating them. These records were also assigned to another study, of T cells of mothers and their children.

Sequencing used blood. The J gene is TRBJ2-5, the V gene TRBV28, with unresolved D. The sequence was obtained from a girl aged 2 to 9 in good health. The CDR3 protein is CASSLGYSAQETQYF. The CDR3 DNA reads as TGTGCCAGCAGTTTAGGATACAGTGCGCAAGAGACCCAGTACTTC.